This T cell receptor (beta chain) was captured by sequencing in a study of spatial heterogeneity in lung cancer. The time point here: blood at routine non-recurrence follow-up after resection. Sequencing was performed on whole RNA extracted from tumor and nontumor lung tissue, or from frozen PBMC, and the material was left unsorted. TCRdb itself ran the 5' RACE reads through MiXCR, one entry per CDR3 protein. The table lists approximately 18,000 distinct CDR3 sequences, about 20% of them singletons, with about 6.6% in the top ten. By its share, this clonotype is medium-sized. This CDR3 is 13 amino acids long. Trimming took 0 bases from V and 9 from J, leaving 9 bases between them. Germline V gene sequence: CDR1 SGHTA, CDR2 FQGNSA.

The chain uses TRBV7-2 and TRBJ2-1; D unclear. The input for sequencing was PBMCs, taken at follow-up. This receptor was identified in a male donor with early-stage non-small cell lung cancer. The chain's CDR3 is CASSLAKSSEQFF. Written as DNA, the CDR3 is TGTGCCAGCAGCTTAGCAAAATCAAGTGAGCAGTTCTTC.